The 9 T cell receptor beta chains given below trace back to one sample, sequenced in a study of cytomegalovirus exposure and HLA in healthy donors. The PCR used 60 Vbeta and 13 Jbeta primers. Generated by immunoSEQ multiplex PCR, the TCRdb table keeps only in-frame clones and is missing some. The sample contains 100,000 to 150,000 clones, around two thirds of which appear only once. The specimen sequenced was PBMCs. The receptors originated from a human donor in good health.

There are a few counts of this clone. The chain combines TRBV27 with TRBJ2-2, with 7 bases that match TRBD2. The CDR3 has 15 residues. After removal of 3 bases from V and 6 bases from J, the junction contained 7 bases not matched to a gene. Germline values: CDR1 MNHEY, CDR2 SMNVEV (reference sequence). CDR3 sequence reads: CASSLVEGRAGELFF. Here the CDR3 DNA reads TGTGCCAGCAGTTTGGTGGAAGGGAGGGCCGGGGAGCTGTTTTTT.

The chain employs TRBV27 and TRBJ2-3, with D possibly TRBD1 on 6 matching bases. The germline V gene encodes CDR1 MNHEY and CDR2 SMNVEV (reference sequence). Trimming pared 10 bases from V and 1 base from J, leaving 12 bases between. The CDR3 is 13 amino acids. This chain's CDR3 is CATKQGGTDTQYF. CDR3 DNA: TGTGCCACCAAACAGGGCGGCACAGATACGCAGTATTTT.

In DNA form, the CDR3 reads TGTGCCAGCAGCCTACCCGACAGGTACTACGAGCAGTACTTC. Translating gives CASSLPDRYYEQYF. This chain links TRBV7-2 with TRBJ2-7; possibly TRBD1 for D (6 bases). Trimming left V 5 bases short and J 3 bases short, with 14 bases between. Per the germline V gene, CDR1 is SGHTA and CDR2 is FQGNSA. CDR3 length: 14 amino acids.

The chain couples TRBV5-4 to TRBJ2-1; D ambiguous. The CDR3 is 16 residues long. Trimming removed 5 bases from V and 6 bases from J, with 21 bases in between. Germline loops: CDR1 SGHNT, CDR2 YYREEE (reference sequence). CDR3 nucleotides: TGTGCCAGCAGTTTTGCGAAGCGACTCCCGAGCAATGAGCAGTTCTTC. Translated, it gives CASSFAKRLPSNEQFF. Filled out from reference TRBV5-4 and TRBJ2-1, the complete variable domain reads ETGVTQSPTHLIKTRGQQVTLRCSSQSGHNTVSWYQQALGQGPQFIFQYYREEENGRGNFPPRFSGLQFPNYSSELNVNALELDDSALYLCASSFAKRLPSNEQFFGPGTRLTVL.

This sequence joins TRBV6-5 and TRBJ2-2, with 7 bases identical to TRBD2. The CDR3 has 16 residues. Germline V gene sequence: CDR1 MNHEY, CDR2 SVGAGI. Trimming took 0 bases from V and 3 from J; bases not matched to a gene: 4. The CDR3 is CASSYSRGTYTGELFF. The CDR3 DNA is TGTGCCAGCAGTTACTCGCGGGGGACCTACACCGGGGAGCTGTTTTTT.

This clone was recorded a few times. A read error may account for a junction end that differs from germline. The genes are TRBV7-9 and TRBJ2-4; 7 nucleotides align to TRBD1. The germline gives CDR1 SEHNR, CDR2 FQNEAQ (reference sequence). This CDR3 comprises 17 residues. CDR3 coding DNA: TGTTCCAGCAGCTTAGCCTCCCCCGACAGGGCCGTGAACATTCAGTACTTC. Translation gives CSSSLASPDRAVNIQYF.

J is TRBJ1-5 and V is TRBV6-5; 9 bases match TRBD1. The CDR3 is 14 residues long. CDR1 MNHEY and CDR2 SVGAGI come from the germline V gene. The junction had 6 bases not matched to a gene; V was cut back by 5 bases and J by 7 bases. CDR3: CASSTGTGRQPQHF. The CDR3, as DNA: TGTGCCAGCAGTACCGGGACAGGGCGCCAGCCCCAGCATTTT.

The count of this clone is one. The V gene is TRBV28, the J gene TRBJ1-6; 9 bases are shared with TRBD1. Germline V gives CDR1 MDHEN, CDR2 SYDVKM. The ends lost 5 bases at V and 3 bases at J; junction bases unmatched: 8. This CDR3 spans 17 amino acids. The CDR3 DNA reads as TGTGCCAGCAGTCAACTTACAGGGGGCGTCTATAATTCACCCCTCCACTTT. Protein: CASSQLTGGVYNSPLHF.

This clone has more than one count but fewer than ten. The chain employs TRBV25-1 and TRBJ1-1, with 9 bases identical to TRBD1. Looked up from germline, CDR1 is MGHDK and CDR2 is SYGVNS. This CDR3 has 13 residues. Germline trimming cut 5 bases from V and 4 bases from J; bases unmatched to any gene: 2. The CDR3 region is CASSRQGGTEAFF. In nucleotides, the CDR3 is TGTGCCAGCAGTAGACAGGGGGGCACTGAAGCTTTCTTT. Based on the CDR3 plus reference TRBV25-1 and TRBJ1-1, the full variable domain is EADIYQTPRYLVIGTGKKITLECSQTMGHDKMYWYQQDPGMELHLIHYSYGVNSTEKGDLSSESTVSRIRTEHFPLTLESARPSHTSQYLCASSRQGGTEAFFGQGTRLTVV.